These T cell receptor beta chains were read from a single sample in a study of T cell responses to AZD1222 COVID-19 vaccine. Using immunoSEQ multiplex PCR, the repertoire was profiled, and TCRdb retains in-frame clones only, with some absent. The sample lists some 130,000 clones, about 85% occurring once. The sequences come from peripheral blood, collected on day 0 of AZD1222 vaccination. The receptors were gathered from an adult in good health. CDR3s include the opening cysteine and the closing phenylalanine or tryptophan. D genes are given only for firm matches. Where a row states a size, it is once, few, many or the class of an expanded clone; other rows omit it.

d_gene	j_gene	abundance	v_gene	CDR3nt	CDR3aa
-	TRBJ1-1	-	TRBV27	TGTGCCAGCAGTTGGGCAGAGAACACTGAAGCTTTCTTT	CASSWAENTEAFF
-	TRBJ1-5	-	TRBV9	TGTGCCAGCAGCCCGAGTGGGGAGCCCAATCAGCCCCAGCATTTT	CASSPSGEPNQPQHF
-	TRBJ1-2	once	TRBV24-1	TGTGCCACCCTTACGCGTGCTAACTATGGCTACACCTTC	CATLTRANYGYTF
-	TRBJ2-1	-	TRBV7-9	TGTGCCAGCAGCTTAGTGCCAGAAGGAACGGATGAGCAGTTCTTC	CASSLVPEGTDEQFF
-	TRBJ2-1	-	TRBV27	TGTGCCAGCAGTTTATATCGGGATGGGGGGAATGAGCAGTTCTTC	CASSLYRDGGNEQFF
-	TRBJ1-5	-	TRBV4-1	TGCGCCAGCAGCCAGACGGGGGGCATCCAGCCCCAGCATTTT	CASSQTGGIQPQHF
-	TRBJ2-7	-	TRBV30	TGTGCCTGGAGAAGGATAGGCAGCTCCTACGAGCAGTACTTC	CAWRRIGSSYEQYF
-	TRBJ1-1	-	TRBV2	TGTGCCAGCAGTTTAGAGCTACTGAACACTGAAGCTTTCTTT	CASSLELLNTEAFF
-	TRBJ1-5	-	TRBV28	TGTGCCAGCAATAAACCGGGGGGCAATCAGCCCCAGCATTTT	CASNKPGGNQPQHF
-	TRBJ2-3	-	TRBV11-2	TGTGCCAGCAGCTTGCGGTTTAGGGAAGATACGCAGTATTTT	CASSLRFREDTQYF
-	TRBJ2-7	-	TRBV6-1	TGTGCCAGCAGTGAAATTGCAGGGGCCCGGGGCGAGCAGTACTTC	CASSEIAGARGEQYF
-	TRBJ1-6	-	TRBV28	TGTGCCAGCAGTTACCCAGGGTCCTCCTATAATTCACCCCTCCACTTT	CASSYPGSSYNSPLHF
-	TRBJ1-5	many	TRBV6-1	TGTGCCAGCAGTGATAGCGTAGGGGCAGATAGCAATCAGCCCCAGCATTTT	CASSDSVGADSNQPQHF
TRBD2	TRBJ2-1	few	TRBV5-6	TGTGCCAGCAGCTGGACTAGGACGGCGCAGTTCTTC	CASSWTRTAQFF
-	TRBJ2-5	-	TRBV19	TGTGCCAGTAGTACCTCGGGGCCGGGGACCCAGTACTTC	CASSTSGPGTQYF
TRBD1	TRBJ1-1	-	TRBV6-5	TGTGCCAGCAGAGCAGGGGGCGCGTCTGAAGCTTTCTTT	CASRAGGASEAFF
-	TRBJ2-3	-	TRBV28	TGTGCCAGCAGTCCGCTGGGCCCTAGCACAGATACGCAGTATTTT	CASSPLGPSTDTQYF
-	TRBJ1-2	-	TRBV12-5	TGTGCTAGTGGTCACGGGGGGAAGTATGGCTACACCTTC	CASGHGGKYGYTF
-	TRBJ2-7	-	TRBV14	TGTGCCAGCAGCCAAGATAGCGGAGCCTACGAGCAGTACTTC	CASSQDSGAYEQYF
-	TRBJ2-3	-	TRBV7-2	TGTGCCAGCAGCTTAGTCTTGGCCAGCACAGATACGCAGTATTTT	CASSLVLASTDTQYF
TRBD1	TRBJ1-2	-	TRBV6-8	TGTGCCAGCATCGCCTGGCAGGGGGTGGGCTATGGCTACACCTTC	CASIAWQGVGYGYTF
-	TRBJ1-5	-	TRBV7-9	TGTGCCAGCAGCCCCGGGAGTAGCAATCAGCCCCAGCATTTT	CASSPGSSNQPQHF
-	TRBJ2-7	few	TRBV6-5	TGTGCCAGCAGGAAACAGGGCGGAAACTACGAGCAGTACTTC	CASRKQGGNYEQYF
TRBD1	TRBJ1-1	-	TRBV2	TGTGCCAGCAGTGTTTGGGACAGGGACACTGAAGCTTTCTTT	CASSVWDRDTEAFF
-	TRBJ1-2	-	TRBV28	TGTGCCAGCAGTGGGGGGGGAGGCCCAACCTATGGCTACACCTTC	CASSGGGGPTYGYTF
TRBD1	TRBJ1-4	-	TRBV10-3	TGTGCCACCAGGGGGGGCCAGGAGGAAAAACTGTTTTTT	CATRGGQEEKLFF